This T cell receptor (beta chain) was profiled in a study of T cells in Graves' hyperthyroidism and ophthalmopathy. Amplification of TCR beta CDR3 regions was performed using RNA transcripts as template. First-round RT-PCR targeting the TCR CDR3 was performed with the HTBI primer set. One entry per CDR3 protein, called by TCRdb with MiXCR from the multiplex PCR reads. This table holds about 380,000 distinct CDR3 sequences, less than 20% found once. This clonotype was picked up many times. Extraction of PBMCs used roughly 9.6 ml of fresh peripheral blood. Material for sequencing was blood. This TCR was sampled from a man aged 18-30 years with Graves' ophthalmopathy.

CDR3 region: CASSEVGHDCPQYEQYF. The CDR3, as DNA: TGTGCCAGCAGTGAAGTTGGGCACGATTGCCCCCAGTACGAGCAGTACTTC. The rearrangement joins TRBV6-4 to TRBJ2-7; D is unclear. CDR1 and CDR2 from the germline V gene are MRHNA and SNTAGT. The CDR3 contains 17 residues. V was trimmed by 3 bases and J by 4 bases, leaving 22 bases between them.